The next 13 T cell receptor beta chains were all read from a single sample in a study of cytomegalovirus exposure and HLA in healthy donors. This PCR relied on a set of 60 Vbeta primers and 13 Jbeta primers. The repertoire was sequenced with immunoSEQ multiplex PCR; TCRdb's copy has only in-frame clones and lacks some. The sample has over 150,000 clones; roughly four fifths are singletons. Input material: PBMCs. These receptors were collected from a man aged 50-60 years in good health and CMV-seropositive.

The chain employs TRBV7-9 and TRBJ1-2, with 10 bases matching TRBD1. Germline V gene sequence: CDR1 SEHNR, CDR2 FQNEAQ (reference sequence). The CDR3 totals 13 residues. V was clipped by 5 bases and J by 8 bases; unmatched bases: 5. Here the CDR3 DNA reads TGTGCCAGCAGCCGCGGGACAGGGGACGGCTACACCTTC. Its protein is CASSRGTGDGYTF.

V is TRBV7-9 and J is TRBJ2-5, with 9 positions matching TRBD2. V dropped 3 bases and J dropped 1; count of bases not matched to a gene: 3. The CDR3 spans 15 residues. CDR1 and CDR2 from the germline V gene are SEHNR and FQNEAQ (reference sequence). CDR3 loop: CASSLRGRVQETQYF. The DNA for the CDR3 is TGTGCCAGCAGCTTGCGCGGGAGGGTCCAAGAGACCCAGTACTTC.

V and J are TRBV5-6 and TRBJ2-3, with a weak D call TRBD1 (6 bases). Trimming pared 2 bases from V and 1 base from J, leaving 14 bases between. The CDR3 has 16 amino acids. Germline-derived CDR1 and CDR2 are SGHDT and YYEEEE. The CDR3 DNA is TGTGCCAGCAGCTTCAGACAGGCCCTCGGCACAGATACGCAGTATTTT. This translates into CASSFRQALGTDTQYF.

This clone was seen a few times. The chain links TRBV30 to TRBJ1-1; D may be TRBD1 (5 bases). Trimming removed 2 bases from V and 8 bases from J, with 21 bases in between. Germline values: CDR1 GTSNPN, CDR2 SVGIG (reference sequence). CDR3 size: 15 residues. The CDR3 DNA reads TGTGCCTGGAGTCTCCATTTGGCCGGCTCAGGGGAAGCTTTCTTT. Protein product: CAWSLHLAGSGEAFF.

This clone was picked up one time. V usage is TRBV11-3 and J usage is TRBJ2-3, with 10 bases aligning to TRBD2. Per the germline V gene, CDR1 is SGHNT and CDR2 is YENEEA. The CDR3 extends over 16 amino acids. V lost 5 bases, J lost 4 bases, and 9 bases stayed unmatched. CDR3 nucleotide sequence: TGTGCCAGCAGCCTATCTAGCGGGGGATTCCCAGATACGCAGTATTTT. It is translated as CASSLSSGGFPDTQYF. Drawing the rest from reference TRBV11-3 and TRBJ2-3, the complete variable domain is EAGVVQSPRYKIIEKKQPVAFWCNPISGHNTLYWYLQNLGQGPELLIRYENEEAVDDSQLPKDRFSAERLKGVDSTLKIQPAELGDSAVYLCASSLSSGGFPDTQYFGPGTRLTVL.

In nucleotides, the CDR3 is TGTGCCAGCAGCCGAGGGCAGGCGAACACCGGGGAGCTGTTTTTT. Translation gives CASSRGQANTGELFF. This chain joins TRBV25-1 and TRBJ2-2, with a weak D call TRBD2 (5 bases). V shed 6 bases and J shed 0 bases, with 11 bases lying between them. The CDR3 consists of 15 residues. Germline values: CDR1 MGHDK, CDR2 SYGVNS. The variable domain in full, completed from reference TRBV25-1 and TRBJ2-2, reads EADIYQTPRYLVIGTGKKITLECSQTMGHDKMYWYQQDPGMELHLIHYSYGVNSTEKGDLSSESTVSRIRTEHFPLTLESARPSHTSQYLCASSRGQANTGELFFGEGSRLTVL.

The rearrangement joins TRBV6-5 to TRBJ1-2; D is uncertain. CDR1 and CDR2 (germline): MNHEY, SVGAGI. V dropped 5 bases and J dropped 7 bases, with 17 bases sitting between them. The CDR3 runs 14 residues. Here the CDR3 reads CASSPSDVESGYTF. In DNA form, the CDR3 reads TGTGCCAGCAGTCCCTCCGATGTGGAGAGTGGCTACACCTTC.

This chain connects TRBV7-2 to TRBJ2-7, with a possible D match to TRBD1 (5 bases). The germline gives CDR1 SGHTA, CDR2 FQGNSA. The CDR3 has 14 residues. V dropped 7 bases and J dropped 0 bases, with 13 bases sitting between them. The CDR3 region is CASTPWGNSYEQYF. DNA for the CDR3: TGTGCCAGCACCCCCTGGGGCAACTCCTACGAGCAGTACTTC.

This chain joins TRBV27 and TRBJ2-7; D is possibly TRBD1 (6 bases). The CDR3 loop spans 15 amino acids. The V gene lost 6 bases and the J gene lost 0 bases, with 15 bases spanning the gap. The germline V gene encodes CDR1 MNHEY and CDR2 SMNVEV (reference sequence). The CDR3 loop is CASSSHRDISYEQYF. In DNA, the CDR3 is TGTGCCAGCAGCTCACACAGGGATATCTCCTACGAGCAGTACTTC.

The gene calls are TRBV10-3 and TRBJ2-3; 7 bases align to TRBD1. V was clipped by 6 bases and J by 5 bases; unmatched bases: 11. The CDR3 has 15 amino acids. The germline gives CDR1 ENHRY, CDR2 SYGVKD. Here the CDR3 DNA reads TGTGCCATCAGAGATTCGGACAGGACCATAGATACGCAGTATTTT. Translating gives CAIRDSDRTIDTQYF.

This clone was seen a handful of times. The chain's CDR3 is CSVEGGGEVYNEQFF. The CDR3 bases are TGCAGCGTTGAGGGCGGGGGGGAGGTATACAATGAGCAGTTCTTC. The chain uses TRBV29-1 and TRBJ2-1, with 9 positions matching TRBD2. The V gene's germline CDR1 is SQVTM and CDR2 ANQGSEA. Trimming cost V 3 bases and J 4 bases; bases outside gene matches: 7. The CDR3 is 15 residues long.

J is TRBJ2-5 and V is TRBV5-4; TRBD1 matches at 9 bases. There are 14 residues in the CDR3. The germline CDR1 and CDR2 sequences are SGHNT and YYREEE (reference sequence). V shed 5 bases and J 1 base; nucleotides not matched to a gene: 3. This CDR3 reads CASSYRGRQETQYF. The CDR3 DNA reads TGTGCCAGCAGTTACAGGGGGCGCCAAGAGACCCAGTACTTC.

The rearrangement links TRBV28 to TRBJ2-1, with D possibly TRBD1 on 5 matching bases. V was pared by 6 bases and J by 5 bases, with 8 bases between. Germline V CDR1 and CDR2: MDHEN, SYDVKM. The CDR3 spans 12 residues. The CDR3 DNA is TGTGCCAGCAGACAGGTCCACAATGAGCAGTTCTTC. It is translated as CASRQVHNEQFF.